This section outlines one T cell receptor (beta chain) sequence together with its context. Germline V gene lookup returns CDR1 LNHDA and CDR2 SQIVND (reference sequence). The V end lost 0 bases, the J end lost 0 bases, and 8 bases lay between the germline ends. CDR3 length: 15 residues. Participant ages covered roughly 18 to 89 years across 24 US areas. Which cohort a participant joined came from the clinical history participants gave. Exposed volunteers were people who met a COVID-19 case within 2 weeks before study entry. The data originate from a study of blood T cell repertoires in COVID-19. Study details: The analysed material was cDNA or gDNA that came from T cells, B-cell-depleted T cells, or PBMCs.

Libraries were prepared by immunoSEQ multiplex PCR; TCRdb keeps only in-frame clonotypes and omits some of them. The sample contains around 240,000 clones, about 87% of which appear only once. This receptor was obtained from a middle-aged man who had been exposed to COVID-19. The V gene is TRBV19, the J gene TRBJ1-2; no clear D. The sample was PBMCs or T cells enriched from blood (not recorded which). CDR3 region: CASSIDHRANYGYTF. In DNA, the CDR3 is TGTGCCAGTAGTATAGATCACAGAGCTAACTATGGCTACACCTTC.